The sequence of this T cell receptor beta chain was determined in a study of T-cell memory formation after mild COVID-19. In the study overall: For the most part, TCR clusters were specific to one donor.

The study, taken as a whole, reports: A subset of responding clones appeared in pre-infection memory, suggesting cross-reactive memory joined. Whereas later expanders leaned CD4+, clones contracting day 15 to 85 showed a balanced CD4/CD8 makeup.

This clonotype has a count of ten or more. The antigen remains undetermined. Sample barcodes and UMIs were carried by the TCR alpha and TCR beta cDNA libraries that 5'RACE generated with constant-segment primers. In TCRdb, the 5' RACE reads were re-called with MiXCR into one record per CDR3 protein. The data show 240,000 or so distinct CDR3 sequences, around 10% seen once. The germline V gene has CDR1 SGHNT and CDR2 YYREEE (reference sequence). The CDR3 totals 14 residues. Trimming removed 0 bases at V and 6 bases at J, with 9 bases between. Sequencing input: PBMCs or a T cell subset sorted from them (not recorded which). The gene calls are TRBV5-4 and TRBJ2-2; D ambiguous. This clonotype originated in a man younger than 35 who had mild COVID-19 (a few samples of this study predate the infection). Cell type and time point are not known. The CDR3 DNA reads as TGTGCCAGCAGCTTGGGTGTCAGCGCCGGGGAGCTGTTTTTT. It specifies CASSLGVSAGELFF.